This T cell receptor (beta chain) is from a study of shared clonotypes between healthy human individuals. Study outcomes and limitations: Shared across several donors were around 4.7% of the naive CD4 clonotypes.

As for this clone: Its matching antigen is unknown.

The CDR3 is made up of 15 amino acids. Germline-derived CDR1 and CDR2 are PRHDT and FYEKMQ (reference sequence). Deletions cut 5 bases from V and 3 bases from J, with 14 bases between. Some clones are missing from TCRdb's copy, which holds only in-frame ones; the method was immunoSEQ multiplex PCR. Here the sample spans more than 2 million clones, approximately 92% being singletons. CD45RO-negative CD8 cells positively selected for CCR7 made up the naive population, which excluded terminally differentiated effector memory CD45RA+ cells. The sequenced sample was naive CD8+ T cells from PBMCs. The J gene is TRBJ2-1, the V gene TRBV13; either TRBD1 or TRBD2 may supply D (6 bases each). The clonotype originates from a man younger than 35 in good health. Some clones in this sample may be carry-over from other donors' samples. The CDR3 loop reads CASSKGRDNYNEQFF. CDR3 nucleotide sequence: TGTGCCAGCAGCAAAGGGCGGGACAACTACAATGAGCAGTTCTTC. Filled out from reference TRBV13 and TRBJ2-1, the complete variable domain reads AAGVIQSPRHLIKEKRETATLKCYPIPRHDTVYWYQQGPGQDPQFLISFYEKMQSDKGSIPDRFSAQQFSDYHSELNMSSLELGDSALYFCASSKGRDNYNEQFFGPGTRLTVL.